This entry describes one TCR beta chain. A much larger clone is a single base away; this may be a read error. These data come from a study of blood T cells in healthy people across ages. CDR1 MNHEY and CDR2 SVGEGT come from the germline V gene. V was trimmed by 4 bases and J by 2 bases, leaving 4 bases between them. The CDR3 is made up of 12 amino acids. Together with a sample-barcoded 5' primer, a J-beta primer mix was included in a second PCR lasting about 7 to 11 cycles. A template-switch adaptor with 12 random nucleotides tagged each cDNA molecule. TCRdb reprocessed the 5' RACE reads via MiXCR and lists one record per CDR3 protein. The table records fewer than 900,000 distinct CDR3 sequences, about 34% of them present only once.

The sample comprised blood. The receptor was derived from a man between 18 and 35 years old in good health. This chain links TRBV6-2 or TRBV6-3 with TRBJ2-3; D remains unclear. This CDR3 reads CASSCPTDTQYF. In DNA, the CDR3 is TGTGCCAGCAGTTGCCCCACAGATACGCAGTATTTT.